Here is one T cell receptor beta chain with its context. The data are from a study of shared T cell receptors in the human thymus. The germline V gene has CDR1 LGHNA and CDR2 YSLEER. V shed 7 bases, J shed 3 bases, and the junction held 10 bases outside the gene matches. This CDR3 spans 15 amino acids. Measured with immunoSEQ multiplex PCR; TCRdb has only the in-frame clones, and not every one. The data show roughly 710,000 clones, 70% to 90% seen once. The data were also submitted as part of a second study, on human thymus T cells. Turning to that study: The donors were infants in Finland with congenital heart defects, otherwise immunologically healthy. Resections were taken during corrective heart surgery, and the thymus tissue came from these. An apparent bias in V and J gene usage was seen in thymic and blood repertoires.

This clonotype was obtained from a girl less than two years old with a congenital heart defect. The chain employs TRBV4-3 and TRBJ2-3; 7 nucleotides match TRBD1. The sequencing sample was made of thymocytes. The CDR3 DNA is TGCGCCAGCATCCTTCGGACAGGCCGAACAGATACGCAGTATTTT. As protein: CASILRTGRTDTQYF.